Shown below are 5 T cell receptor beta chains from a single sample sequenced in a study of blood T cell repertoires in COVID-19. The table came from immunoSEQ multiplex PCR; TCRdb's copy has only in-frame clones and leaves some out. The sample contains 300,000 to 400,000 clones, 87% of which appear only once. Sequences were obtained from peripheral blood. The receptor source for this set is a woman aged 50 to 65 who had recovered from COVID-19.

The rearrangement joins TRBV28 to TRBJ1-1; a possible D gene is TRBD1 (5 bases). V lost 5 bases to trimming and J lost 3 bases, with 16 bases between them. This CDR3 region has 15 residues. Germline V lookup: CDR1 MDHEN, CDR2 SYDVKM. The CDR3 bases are TGTGCCAGCAGTCCGCACAGGAGCTGGGACACTGAAGCTTTCTTT. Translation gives CASSPHRSWDTEAFF. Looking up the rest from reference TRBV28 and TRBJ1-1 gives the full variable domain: DVKVTQSSRYLVKRTGEKVFLECVQDMDHENMFWYRQDPGLGLRLIYFSYDVKMKEKGDIPEGYSVSREKKERFSLILESASTNQTSMYLCASSPHRSWDTEAFFGQGTRLTVV.

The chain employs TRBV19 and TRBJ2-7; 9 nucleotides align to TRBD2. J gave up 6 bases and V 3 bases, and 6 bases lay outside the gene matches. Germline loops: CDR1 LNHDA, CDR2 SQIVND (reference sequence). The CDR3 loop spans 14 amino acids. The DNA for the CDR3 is TGTGCCAGTAGTATCGCGGGGGGGCCGGGCGAGCAGTACTTC. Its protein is CASSIAGGPGEQYF.

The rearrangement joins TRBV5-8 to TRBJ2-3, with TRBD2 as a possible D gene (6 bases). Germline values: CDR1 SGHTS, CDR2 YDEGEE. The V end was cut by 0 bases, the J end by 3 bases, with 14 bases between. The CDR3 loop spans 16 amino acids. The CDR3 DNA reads TGTGCCAGCAGCTTGGCCCGGGACTTTATAACAGATACGCAGTATTTT. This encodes CASSLARDFITDTQYF. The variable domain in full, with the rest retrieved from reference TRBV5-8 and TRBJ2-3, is EAGVTQSPTHLIKTRGQQATLRCSPISGHTSVYWYQQALGLGLQFLLWYDEGEERNRGNFPPRFSGRQFPNYSSELNVNALELEDSALYLCASSLARDFITDTQYFGPGTRLTVL.

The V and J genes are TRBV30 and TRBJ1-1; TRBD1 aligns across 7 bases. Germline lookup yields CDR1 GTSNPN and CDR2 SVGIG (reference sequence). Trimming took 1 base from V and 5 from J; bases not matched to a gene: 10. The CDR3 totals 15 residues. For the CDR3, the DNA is TGTGCCTGGAGTGGCGTAGGGGGCGTAAGGACTGAAGCTTTCTTT. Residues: CAWSGVGGVRTEAFF.

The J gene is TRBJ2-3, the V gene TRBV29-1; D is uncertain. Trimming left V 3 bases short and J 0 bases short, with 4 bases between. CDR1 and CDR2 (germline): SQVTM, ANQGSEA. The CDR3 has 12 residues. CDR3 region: CSVEGSTDTQYF. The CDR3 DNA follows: TGCAGCGTTGAGGGCAGCACAGATACGCAGTATTTT.